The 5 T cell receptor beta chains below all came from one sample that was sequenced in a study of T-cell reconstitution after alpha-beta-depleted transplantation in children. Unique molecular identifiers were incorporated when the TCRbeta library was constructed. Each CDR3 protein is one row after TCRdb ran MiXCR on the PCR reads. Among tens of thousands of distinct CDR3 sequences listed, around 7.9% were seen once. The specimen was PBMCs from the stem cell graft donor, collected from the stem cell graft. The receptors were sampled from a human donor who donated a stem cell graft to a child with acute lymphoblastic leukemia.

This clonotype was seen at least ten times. The CDR3 here is CATSGPGTGIGEQFF. The CDR3 DNA follows: TGTGCCACCAGTGGCCCCGGGACAGGGATCGGTGAGCAGTTCTTC. This rearrangement joins TRBV24-1 to TRBJ2-1, with TRBD1 matching over 9 bases. Germline V gives CDR1 KGHDR, CDR2 SFDVKD. J gave up 9 bases and V 5 bases, and 10 bases lay outside the gene matches. The CDR3 runs 15 residues.

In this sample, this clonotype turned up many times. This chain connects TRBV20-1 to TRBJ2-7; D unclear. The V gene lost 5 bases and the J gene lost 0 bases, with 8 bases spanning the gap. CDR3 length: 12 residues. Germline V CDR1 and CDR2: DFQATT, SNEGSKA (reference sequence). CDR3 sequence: CSAGQSSYEQYF. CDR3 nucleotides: TGCAGTGCTGGGCAGAGCTCCTACGAGCAGTACTTC.

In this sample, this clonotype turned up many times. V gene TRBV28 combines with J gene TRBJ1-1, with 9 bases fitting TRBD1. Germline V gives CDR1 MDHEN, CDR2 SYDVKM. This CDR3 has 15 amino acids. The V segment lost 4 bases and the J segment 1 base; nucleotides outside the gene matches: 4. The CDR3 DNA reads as TGTGCCAGCAGTTACAACAGGGGGCGGAACACTGAAGCTTTCTTT. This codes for CASSYNRGRNTEAFF.

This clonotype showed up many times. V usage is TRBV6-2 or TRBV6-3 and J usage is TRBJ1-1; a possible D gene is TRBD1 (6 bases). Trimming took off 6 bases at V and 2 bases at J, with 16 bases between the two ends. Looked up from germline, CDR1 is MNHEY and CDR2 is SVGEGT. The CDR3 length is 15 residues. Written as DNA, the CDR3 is TGTGCCAGCAGACCCACAGGGAGGCTTAACACTGAAGCTTTCTTT. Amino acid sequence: CASRPTGRLNTEAFF.

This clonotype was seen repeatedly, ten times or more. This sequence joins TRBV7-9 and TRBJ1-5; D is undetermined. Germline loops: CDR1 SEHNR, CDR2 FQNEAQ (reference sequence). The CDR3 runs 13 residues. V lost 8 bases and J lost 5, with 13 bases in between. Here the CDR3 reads CASQWQADQPQHF. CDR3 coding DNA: TGTGCCAGCCAGTGGCAGGCAGATCAGCCCCAGCATTTT.